This TCR beta chain was found in a study of beta chain features in type 1 diabetes. Overall study: Sorted cells from all samples, numbering about 99,000,000, were examined.

Sorting based on CD45RO/CCR7/CD25/CD127/CD95/CD27 separated CD4+ naive, central memory, regulatory and stem cell-like memory cells. The isolated RNA, all of it, was reverse transcribed, so expressed TCRB transcripts were what got sequenced. Only in-frame clones appear in the TCRdb table, and some are missing; sequencing was by immunoSEQ multiplex PCR. The sample records about 140,000 clones, 9.5% to 10% being singletons. The sample holds a few counts of this clone. The sample consisted of central memory CD4+ T cells from blood. This receptor was obtained from a middle-aged woman in good health.

CDR3 nucleotide sequence: TGTGCCACCAGCAGAGACGTTGCGTCCGTTAGCGGGGAGCTGTTTTTT. It specifies CATSRDVASVSGELFF. This chain uses TRBV15 with TRBJ2-2; the D is unclear. The CDR3 consists of 16 residues. Germline CDR1 is LNHNV and CDR2 is YYDKDF (reference sequence). The V end lost 0 bases, the J end lost 7 bases, and 15 bases lay between the germline ends.